Presented here are 28 T cell receptor beta chains from one specimen sequenced in a study of human T cells and chemical hapten exposure. Time point given: pre-sensitization, week 0. Treatment indicated: therapeutic diphenylcyclopropenone sensitization with weekly scalp DPC. MiXCR, applied by TCRdb to the RACE reads, yields one record per CDR3 protein. The table records about 85,000 distinct CDR3 sequences, around 8.8% of them present only once. The sequences come from whole blood, collected in connection with sensitization to the hapten diphenylcyclopropenone (DPC). These receptors were collected from a man between 40 and 49 years old with alopecia areata. Some clones in this sample may be carry-over from other donors' samples.

This clonotype showed up many times. The CDR3 reads CAISGSLGGQETQYF. In DNA form, the CDR3 reads TGTGCCATCAGTGGAAGTCTAGGGGGACAAGAGACCCAGTACTTC. The rearrangement joins TRBV10-3 to TRBJ2-5, with D possibly matching TRBD1 (6 bases). V was clipped by 4 bases and J by 2 bases, with 14 bases between them. The CDR3 contains 15 residues. CDR1 and CDR2 from the germline V gene are ENHRY and SYGVKD.

This clonotype was counted ten times or more. One end of the junction does not line up with germline, which may come from a read error. This sequence joins TRBV20-1 and TRBJ2-3; the D gene is possibly TRBD1 (8 bases). There are 14 residues in the CDR3. Germline V gives CDR1 DFQATT, CDR2 SNEGSKA (reference sequence). The CDR3 nucleotides are TGCAGTGCTCCGGACAGGGCGAGCGGGGTTAAGGTAGATTTT. Translated: CSAPDRASGVKVDF.

This chain links TRBV20-1 with TRBJ2-5; 16 bases map to TRBD2. J lost 5 bases, V lost 5 bases, and 14 bases had no gene match. The germline V gene has CDR1 DFQATT and CDR2 SNEGSKA (reference sequence). The CDR3 spans 18 residues. The CDR3 reads CSAHSPGLAGGVGETQYF. DNA of the CDR3: TGCAGTGCTCACTCCCCGGGACTAGCGGGAGGGGTAGGGGAGACCCAGTACTTC.

This clonotype was seen at least ten times. The rearrangement uses TRBV6-2 or TRBV6-3 and TRBJ1-5, with D unclear. The germline gives CDR1 MNHEY, CDR2 SVGEGT. V was shortened by 0 bases and J by 5 bases, with 2 bases between the two germline ends. This CDR3 is 12 amino acids long. This CDR3 is CASSYSYQPQHF. DNA for the CDR3: TGTGCCAGCAGTTACTCGTATCAGCCCCAGCATTTT.

This clonotype showed up many times. The V and J genes are TRBV27 and TRBJ1-2, with unresolved D. Germline V gene lookup returns CDR1 MNHEY and CDR2 SMNVEV (reference sequence). The ends were cut back, 3 bases at V and 0 bases at J, with 8 bases in the middle. The CDR3 is 14 amino acids. CDR3: CASSLSPSNYGYTF. In DNA form, the CDR3 reads TGTGCCAGCAGTTTGTCACCGTCTAACTATGGCTACACCTTC.

The rearrangement uses TRBV6-1 and TRBJ2-1; D is unresolved. V was clipped by 4 bases and J by 7 bases, with 11 bases between them. Germline CDR1 and CDR2: MNHNS and SASEGT. This CDR3 is 13 amino acids long. Here the CDR3 DNA reads TGTGCCAGCAGTGTACTCAACCCAAATGAGCAGTTCTTC. It is translated as CASSVLNPNEQFF.

This clonotype was found many times. The chain combines TRBV12-3 or TRBV12-4 with TRBJ2-6; D is ambiguous. V shed 6 bases and J shed 6 bases, with 9 bases lying between them. The CDR3 is 13 residues long. The CDR3 here is CASSIFVANVLTF. CDR3 coding DNA: TGTGCCAGCAGCATATTTGTGGCCAACGTCCTGACTTTC.

The chain recombines TRBV7-2 with TRBJ2-5; D assignment may be TRBD1 or TRBD2 (5 bases each). The V gene lost 5 bases and the J gene lost 2 bases, with 15 bases spanning the gap. Germline-derived CDR1 and CDR2 are SGHTA and FQGNSA. This CDR3 region has 15 residues. This CDR3 is CASSPWGSYQETQYF. CDR3 in DNA: TGTGCCAGCAGCCCTTGGGGGAGCTATCAAGAGACCCAGTACTTC.

This clonotype has just a few counts. The chain has TRBV27 and TRBJ2-1; 12 bases map to TRBD2. This CDR3 has 16 amino acids. From germline, CDR1 is MNHEY and CDR2 SMNVEV (reference sequence). J gave up 7 bases and V 4 bases, and 8 bases lay outside the gene matches. The CDR3 sequence: CASSSGRLAGDNEQFF. CDR3 DNA: TGTGCCAGCAGTTCAGGGAGACTAGCGGGAGATAATGAGCAGTTCTTC.

This clonotype showed up many times. The J gene is TRBJ1-5, the V gene TRBV28; perhaps TRBD1 as D (6 bases). Looked up from germline, CDR1 is MDHEN and CDR2 is SYDVKM. The CDR3 extends over 13 amino acids. With 7 bases removed from V and 4 bases from J, the gap between germline ends came to 11 bases. The CDR3 sequence is CASKRTENQPQHF. DNA of the CDR3: TGTGCCAGCAAAAGGACAGAAAATCAGCCCCAGCATTTT.

The chain employs TRBV9 and TRBJ2-3, with D perhaps matching TRBD2 (6 bases). The V gene lost 0 bases and the J gene lost 4 bases, with 9 bases spanning the gap. CDR3 length equals 14 residues. From germline, CDR1 is SGDLS and CDR2 YYNGEE. The CDR3 DNA reads TGTGCCAGCAGCGTAGAACTAGCCGCAGATACGCAGTATTTT. Translating it yields CASSVELAADTQYF.

CDR3 loop: CASSPRGGSETQYF. Written as DNA, the CDR3 is TGTGCCAGCAGCCCCCGCGGGGGGTCAGAGACCCAGTACTTC. The chain links TRBV7-2 to TRBJ2-5; TRBD2 agrees at 8 bases. The CDR3 length is 14 residues. The junction had 6 bases not matched to a gene; V was cut back by 5 bases and J by 4 bases. CDR1 and CDR2 from the germline V gene are SGHTA and FQGNSA.

This clonotype came up a few times. The V gene is TRBV6-5, the J gene TRBJ2-2; 7 nucleotides agree with TRBD1. V was pared by 5 bases and J by 4 bases, with 10 bases of the junction left unmatched. The CDR3 has 16 residues. CDR1 and CDR2 (germline): MNHEY, SVGAGI. DNA for the CDR3: TGTGCCAGCAGTAACCATCTTACAGGGGCCACCGGGGAGCTGTTTTTT. It is translated as CASSNHLTGATGELFF.

This clonotype was found a few times. In nucleotides, the CDR3 is TGTGCCAGCAGAAAGGCCTGGTCTAGCGGGAGAGTAGAGACCCAGTACTTC. This gives the protein CASRKAWSSGRVETQYF. The rearrangement links TRBV7-8 to TRBJ2-5; TRBD2 matches at 10 bases. The V segment lost 6 bases and the J segment 4 bases; nucleotides outside the gene matches: 14. CDR1 is SGHVS and CDR2 is FQNEAQ in the germline V gene. The CDR3 runs 17 residues. The whole variable domain, filled in from reference TRBV7-8 and TRBJ2-5, reads GAGVSQSPRYKVAKRGQDVALRCDPISGHVSLFWYQQALGQGPEFLTYFQNEAQLDKSGLPSDRFFAERPEGSVSTLKIQRTQQEDSAVYLCASRKAWSSGRVETQYFGPGTRLLVL.

This clonotype was recorded many times. This chain connects TRBV6-1 to TRBJ1-6, with D perhaps TRBD1 (6 bases). This CDR3 region has 14 residues. Germline values: CDR1 MNHNS, CDR2 SASEGT. The ends were cut back, 5 bases at V and 4 bases at J, with 9 bases in the middle. CDR3 sequence: CASSNRAYNSPLHF. CDR3 nucleotide sequence: TGTGCCAGCAGTAACAGGGCTTATAATTCACCCCTCCACTTT.

Ten or more counts support this clonotype. The J gene is TRBJ1-4, the V gene TRBV30, with 7 bases matching TRBD1. Germline CDR1 reads GTSNPN; CDR2 reads SVGIG (reference sequence). The V and J ends lost 4 bases and 5 bases, in that order; junction bases with no gene match: 7. This CDR3 spans 14 amino acids. In DNA form, the CDR3 reads TGTGCCTGGAATCCCGGGACAGCAAATGAAAAACTGTTTTTT. Protein: CAWNPGTANEKLFF.

The chain has TRBV9 and TRBJ2-3; D possibly uses TRBD1 or TRBD2 (6 bases each). The CDR3 has 17 amino acids. V was pared by 0 bases and J by 0 bases, with 14 bases between. The germline gives CDR1 SGDLS, CDR2 YYNGEE. The CDR3: CASSVAVGGLSTDTQYF. CDR3 coding DNA: TGTGCCAGCAGCGTAGCTGTCGGGGGCCTAAGCACAGATACGCAGTATTTT.

This clonotype was seen repeatedly, ten times or more. The V call is TRBV29-1, the J call TRBJ1-5; 9 nucleotides agree with TRBD1. Trimming cost V 6 bases and J 2 bases; bases outside gene matches: 2. CDR1 SQVTM and CDR2 ANQGSEA come from the germline V gene. The CDR3 has 13 residues. The CDR3 nucleotides read TGCAGCGTCGGGACAGGGCGCAATCAGCCCCAGCATTTT. This gives the protein CSVGTGRNQPQHF.

This clonotype showed up many times. This chain connects TRBV20-1 to TRBJ2-1, with 11 nucleotides matching TRBD2. The V segment lost 6 bases and the J segment 6 bases; nucleotides outside the gene matches: 7. The CDR3 sequence is 14 residues long. Germline CDR1 DFQATT, CDR2 SNEGSKA (reference sequence). The CDR3 sequence: CSAPPLAGANEQFF. The CDR3 bases are TGCAGTGCCCCCCCACTAGCGGGAGCCAATGAGCAGTTCTTC.

Many counts were recorded for this clonotype. Written as DNA, the CDR3 is TGCAGCGTCACCCCCGGGACAGGGGGAAGCACTGAAGCTTTCTTT. Encoded protein: CSVTPGTGGSTEAFF. The chain joins TRBV29-1 to TRBJ1-1; 11 bases are a match to TRBD1. Germline V gene data show CDR1 as SQVTM and CDR2 as ANQGSEA. Losses at the gene ends were 6 bases for V and 4 bases for J; bases not matched to a gene: 10. The CDR3 spans 15 residues.

V usage is TRBV12-3 or TRBV12-4 and J usage is TRBJ2-7; 8 bases match TRBD1. The CDR3 has 14 amino acids. Trimming took 6 bases from V and 5 from J; bases not matched to a gene: 9. This chain's CDR3 is CASSTTQGAHEQYF. The DNA for the CDR3 is TGTGCCAGCAGCACAACCCAGGGGGCCCACGAGCAGTACTTC.

A few counts support this clonotype. The chain is built from TRBV7-2 and TRBJ2-5; D ambiguous. Looked up from germline, CDR1 is SGHTA and CDR2 is FQGNSA. V lost 5 bases, J lost 5 bases, and 12 bases lay in between. CDR3 length: 13 residues. The CDR3 region has the DNA TGTGCCAGCAGCCAAAACATGGGGGAGACCCAGTACTTC. It yields the protein CASSQNMGETQYF.

For the CDR3, the DNA is TGTGCCAGCAGCCAACCCGCGAGGGGACGTAATGAAAAACTGTTTTTT. Translated, it gives CASSQPARGRNEKLFF. The rearrangement uses TRBV4-2 and TRBJ1-4; D possibly corresponds to TRBD1 (5 bases). In germline, CDR1 is LGHNA, CDR2 YNFKEQ. CDR3 length equals 16 residues. The V and J ends lost 2 bases and 4 bases respectively, with 14 bases between them.

This clonotype was detected a few times. The V call is TRBV7-9, the J call TRBJ2-3; D gene uncertain. CDR1 and CDR2 from the germline V gene are SEHNR and FQNEAQ (reference sequence). The CDR3 loop spans 16 amino acids. V was trimmed by 5 bases and J by 2 bases, leaving 17 bases between them. The CDR3 DNA is TGTGCCAGCAGCCCAGCACTCTGGGTATCCACAGATACGCAGTATTTT. Protein: CASSPALWVSTDTQYF.

This clonotype was seen at least ten times. The chain has TRBV12-3 or TRBV12-4 and TRBJ2-4, with 10 positions matching TRBD2. This CDR3 spans 16 amino acids. J was trimmed by 3 bases and V by 3 bases; bases with no gene match: 5. This CDR3 reads CASSFLGTSDKNIQYF. The CDR3 bases are TGTGCCAGCAGTTTTCTTGGGACTAGCGACAAAAACATTCAGTACTTC.

This clonotype occurred a few times. CDR3 in amino acids: CASSKGTVYGYTF. The CDR3 DNA is TGTGCCAGCAGCAAAGGGACAGTCTATGGCTACACCTTC. This chain uses TRBV9 with TRBJ1-2, with TRBD1 matching 7 bases. The CDR3 is made up of 13 amino acids. After removal of 4 bases from V and 4 bases from J, the junction contained 4 bases not matched to a gene. CDR1 is SGDLS, CDR2 YYNGEE, per germline.

This chain uses TRBV7-2 with TRBJ1-4; 7 positions match TRBD1. V lost 1 base to trimming and J lost 7 bases; unmatched junction nucleotides: 6. The CDR3 sequence is 15 residues long. From germline, CDR1 is SGHTA and CDR2 FQGNSA. The CDR3 DNA is TGTGCCAGCAGCTTAGGAGGGGGGGACAGTGAAAAACTGTTTTTT. Translated, it gives CASSLGGGDSEKLFF.

This clonotype was recorded a few times. The chain has TRBV6-1 and TRBJ1-4, with unresolved D. Trimming took off 6 bases at V and 8 bases at J, with 10 bases between the two ends. The CDR3 loop spans 12 amino acids. Germline loops: CDR1 MNHNS, CDR2 SASEGT. Written as DNA, the CDR3 is TGTGCCAGCAGGAACAGAGACGAAAAACTGTTTTTT. Amino acids: CASRNRDEKLFF.